Listed here are 8 T cell receptor beta chains from one sample, sequenced in a study of blood T cell repertoires in COVID-19. The repertoire was sequenced with immunoSEQ multiplex PCR; TCRdb's copy has only in-frame clones and lacks some. The profile shows roughly 290,000 clones, roughly 90% of them singletons. What was sequenced was PBMCs or T cells enriched from blood (not recorded which). These receptors all stem from a woman aged 40 to 55 who had recovered from COVID-19.

The rearrangement links TRBV18 to TRBJ2-1, with 7 bases aligning to TRBD2. This CDR3 has 16 amino acids. The germline V gene encodes CDR1 KGHSH and CDR2 LQKENI. V lost 5 bases and J lost 4; bases outside the gene matches: 11. This chain's CDR3 is CASSALSGDAYNEQFF. CDR3 DNA sequence: TGTGCCAGCTCAGCGCTCAGCGGGGACGCTTACAATGAGCAGTTCTTC.

This chain joins TRBV3-1 (or the pseudogene TRBV3-2) and TRBJ2-5; D is possibly TRBD1 (5 bases). Trimming removed 2 bases at V and 5 bases at J, with 12 bases between. The CDR3 loop spans 14 amino acids. Germline CDR1 reads LGHDT; CDR2 reads YNNKEL (reference sequence). The CDR3 reads CASSQKRGGETQYF. For the CDR3, the DNA is TGTGCCAGCAGCCAAAAAAGGGGCGGTGAGACCCAGTACTTC.

This chain links TRBV19 with TRBJ1-4; maybe TRBD1 (5 bases). The CDR3 extends over 12 amino acids. CDR1 is LNHDA, CDR2 SQIVND, per germline (reference sequence). Deletions cut 6 bases from V and 8 bases from J, with 10 bases between. In DNA, the CDR3 is TGTGCCAGTAGAGGGGCAGGAGAAAAACTGTTTTTT. Encoded protein: CASRGAGEKLFF.

The chain uses TRBV12-2 and TRBJ2-5; TRBD2 is taken as the D call from the table, unchecked against the DNA. TRBV12-2 is a known pseudogene. The CDR3 has 22 residues. The DNA of the CDR3 is TGTGCAAGTCGCTTGAGATATAAGACTGTCGCTGTAGCGGGAGGGCCGGAAGAGACCCAGTACTTC. It translates to CASRLRYKTVAVAGGPEETQYF.

V usage is TRBV24-1 and J usage is TRBJ2-5, with D unclear. This CDR3 contains 13 residues. Trimming shortened V by 3 bases and J by 7 bases, and 11 bases separated the two germline ends. Germline V lookup: CDR1 KGHDR, CDR2 SFDVKD. The CDR3 protein is CATSDPNSGTQYF. DNA for the CDR3: TGTGCCACCAGTGATCCTAATTCTGGGACCCAGTACTTC.

The V gene is TRBV7-3, the J gene TRBJ2-1, with 13 bases fitting TRBD2. CDR1 and CDR2 from the germline V gene are SGHTA and FQGTGA. CDR3 size: 15 residues. J gave up 9 bases and V 5 bases, and 7 bases lay outside the gene matches. The CDR3 is CASSPTSGRATEQFF. In DNA, the CDR3 is TGTGCCAGCAGCCCCACTAGCGGGAGGGCCACTGAGCAGTTCTTC.

This clone occurred a few times. The chain uses TRBV6-1 and TRBJ2-6, with 8 nucleotides matching TRBD1. V was clipped by 4 bases and J by 0 bases; unmatched bases: 2. The CDR3 spans 16 residues. Germline values: CDR1 MNHNS, CDR2 SASEGT. The CDR3 is CASSGTGNSGANVLTF. In DNA, the CDR3 is TGTGCCAGCAGTGGGACAGGGAACTCTGGGGCCAACGTCCTGACTTTC.

V usage is TRBV6-4 and J usage is TRBJ1-1; tentative D call: TRBD1 (6 bases). CDR3 length: 14 amino acids. Germline V gives CDR1 MRHNA, CDR2 SNTAGT. V lost 4 bases and J lost 11, with 20 bases in between. The CDR3 spells CASSASAGAMRAFF. As DNA, the CDR3 is TGTGCCAGCAGTGCGTCGGCAGGGGCTATGAGGGCTTTCTTT.